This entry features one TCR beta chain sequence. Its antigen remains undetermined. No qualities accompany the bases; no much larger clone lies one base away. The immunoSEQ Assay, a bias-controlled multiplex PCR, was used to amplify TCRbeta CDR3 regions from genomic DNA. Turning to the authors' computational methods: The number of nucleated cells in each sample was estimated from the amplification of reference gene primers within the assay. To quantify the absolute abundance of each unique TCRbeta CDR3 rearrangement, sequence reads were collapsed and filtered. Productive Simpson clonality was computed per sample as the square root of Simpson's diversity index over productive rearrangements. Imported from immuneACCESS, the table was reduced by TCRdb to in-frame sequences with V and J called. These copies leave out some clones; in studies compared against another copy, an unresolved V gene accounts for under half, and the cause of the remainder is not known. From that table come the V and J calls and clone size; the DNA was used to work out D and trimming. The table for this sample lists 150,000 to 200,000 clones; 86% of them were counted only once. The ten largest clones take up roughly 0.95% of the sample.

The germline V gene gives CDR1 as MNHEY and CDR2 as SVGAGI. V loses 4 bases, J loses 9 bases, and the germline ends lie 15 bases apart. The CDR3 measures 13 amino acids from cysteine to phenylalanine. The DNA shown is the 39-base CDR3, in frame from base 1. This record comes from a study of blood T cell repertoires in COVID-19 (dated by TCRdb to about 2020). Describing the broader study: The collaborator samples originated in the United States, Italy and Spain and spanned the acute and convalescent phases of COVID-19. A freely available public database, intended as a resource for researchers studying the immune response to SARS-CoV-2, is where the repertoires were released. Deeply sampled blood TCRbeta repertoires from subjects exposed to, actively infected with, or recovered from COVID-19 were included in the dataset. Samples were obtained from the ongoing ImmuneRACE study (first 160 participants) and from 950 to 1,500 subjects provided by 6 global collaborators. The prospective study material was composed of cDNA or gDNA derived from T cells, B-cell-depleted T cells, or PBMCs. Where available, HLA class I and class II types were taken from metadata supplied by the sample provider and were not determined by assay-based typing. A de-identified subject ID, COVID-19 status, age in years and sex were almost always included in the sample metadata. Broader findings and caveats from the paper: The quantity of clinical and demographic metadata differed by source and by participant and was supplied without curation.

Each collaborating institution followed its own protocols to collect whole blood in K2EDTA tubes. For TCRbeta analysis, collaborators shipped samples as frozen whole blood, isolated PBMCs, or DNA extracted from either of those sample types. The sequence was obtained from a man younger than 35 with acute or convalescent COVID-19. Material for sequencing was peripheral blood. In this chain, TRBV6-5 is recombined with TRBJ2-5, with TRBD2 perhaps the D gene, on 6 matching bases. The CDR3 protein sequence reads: CASSSSLASAQYF. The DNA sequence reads TGTGCCAGCAGTTCGTCCCTAGCGTCGGCCCAGTACTTC.